The 8 T cell receptor beta chains below all came from one sample that was sequenced in a study of Graves' ophthalmopathy and Graves' hyperthyroidism (dated 2018 in TCRdb). Sequencer: Illumina HiSeq 2000. For repertoire sequencing, TCR beta CDR3 regions were amplified from RNA transcripts. A first-round RT-PCR used HTBI primers with the Qiagen OneStep RT-PCR kit, followed by a second-round multiplex PCR, size selection and purification. Starting from the raw public reads, TCRdb applied fastp trimming at Q25, assembled clones with MiXCR and retained in-frame beta chains. One record per CDR3 amino acid sequence lists the most common genes and DNA. This sample is represented by 580,000 or so distinct CDR3 sequences; less than 40% of them were singletons. Clones ranked in the top ten supply roughly 4% of the sample. The sample comprised peripheral blood or thyroid tissue (not recorded which). Source of these receptors: an adult man with Graves' hyperthyroidism.

The table lists this clonotype with many counts. The chain links TRBV15 to TRBJ2-5; D remains unclear. Trimming stripped 8 bases from V and 5 bases from J, with 21 bases between. CDR1 is LNHNV and CDR2 is YYDKDF in the germline V gene (reference sequence). CDR3 length: 15 amino acids. The CDR3 region is CATASLDSIGETQYF. In DNA form, the CDR3 reads TGTGCCACCGCGTCGCTAGACTCGATCGGGGAGACCCAGTACTTC.

CDR3 sequence: CASSLAQPSGQETQYF. Written as DNA, the CDR3 is TGTGCCAGCAGCTTAGCGCAGCCCTCGGGACAAGAGACCCAGTACTTC. V is TRBV7-9 and J is TRBJ2-5, with a weak D call TRBD2 (5 bases). The germline CDR1 and CDR2 sequences are SEHNR and FQNEAQ (reference sequence). This CDR3 has 16 residues. V dropped 0 bases and J dropped 2 bases, with 13 bases sitting between them.

This clonotype appeared many times. The J gene is TRBJ1-1, the V gene TRBV28; D remains unclear. This CDR3 spans 12 amino acids. V lost 9 bases and J lost 11, with 19 bases in between. CDR1 MDHEN and CDR2 SYDVKM come from the germline V gene. The DNA of the CDR3 is TGTGCCAGTAGCCTCCTGGGGTCTGCTGCTTTCTTT. It encodes CASSLLGSAAFF.

This clonotype has at least ten counts. The chain has TRBV6-5 and TRBJ2-2; D unresolved. The CDR3 totals 14 residues. In germline, CDR1 is MNHEY, CDR2 SVGAGI. Trimming left V 6 bases short and J 1 base short, with 9 bases between. DNA of the CDR3: TGTGCCAGCAGACCCATCATGAACACCGGGGAGCTGTTTTTT. It specifies CASRPIMNTGELFF.

Many counts were recorded for this clonotype. The chain carries TRBV29-1 and TRBJ1-1, with D unresolved. This CDR3 has 12 residues. From germline, CDR1 is SQVTM and CDR2 ANQGSEA. The CDR3 spells CTIRRTNTEAFF. CDR3 in DNA: TGCACGATTCGACGGACGAACACTGAAGCTTTCTTT. The full variable domain, its missing parts supplied by reference TRBV29-1 and TRBJ1-1, is SAVISQKPSRDICQRGTSLTIQCQVDSQVTMMFWYRQQPGQSLTLIATANQGSEATYESGFVIDKFPISRPNLTFSTLTVSNMSPEDSSIYLCTIRRTNTEAFFGQGTRLTVV.

This clonotype was counted at least ten times. In DNA, the CDR3 is TGTGCCAGCAGGGGACAGGGTGGCGGGGAGCTGTTTTTT. Protein product: CASRGQGGGELFF. The chain uses TRBV25-1 and TRBJ2-2, with 9 bases lining up with TRBD1. There are 13 residues in the CDR3. CDR1 MGHDK and CDR2 SYGVNS come from the germline V gene. With V trimmed by 6 bases and J by 7 bases, 3 bases remained unmatched. Filled out from reference TRBV25-1 and TRBJ2-2, the complete variable domain reads EADIYQTPRYLVIGTGKKITLECSQTMGHDKMYWYQQDPGMELHLIHYSYGVNSTEKGDLSSESTVSRIRTEHFPLTLESARPSHTSQYLCASRGQGGGELFFGEGSRLTVL.

Ten or more counts support this clonotype. V and J are TRBV19 and TRBJ2-7, with D unclear. Trimming removed 3 bases at V and 2 bases at J, with 14 bases between. The CDR3 covers 15 residues. CDR1 and CDR2 (germline): LNHDA, SQIVND (reference sequence). The CDR3 nucleotides are TGTGCCAGTAGTATCCAAAAGGCACCAGCCTACGAGCAGTACTTC. This translates into CASSIQKAPAYEQYF.

This clonotype was seen repeatedly, ten times or more. The chain is built from TRBV14 and TRBJ1-3, with D tentatively TRBD1 (5 bases). Germline CDR1 SGHDN, CDR2 FVKESK. Trimming left V 0 bases short and J 2 bases short, with 11 bases between. The length of the CDR3 is 16 residues. CDR3 amino acids: CASSQDRVSTGNTIYF. DNA for the CDR3: TGTGCCAGCAGCCAAGACAGGGTATCCACTGGAAACACCATATATTTT.